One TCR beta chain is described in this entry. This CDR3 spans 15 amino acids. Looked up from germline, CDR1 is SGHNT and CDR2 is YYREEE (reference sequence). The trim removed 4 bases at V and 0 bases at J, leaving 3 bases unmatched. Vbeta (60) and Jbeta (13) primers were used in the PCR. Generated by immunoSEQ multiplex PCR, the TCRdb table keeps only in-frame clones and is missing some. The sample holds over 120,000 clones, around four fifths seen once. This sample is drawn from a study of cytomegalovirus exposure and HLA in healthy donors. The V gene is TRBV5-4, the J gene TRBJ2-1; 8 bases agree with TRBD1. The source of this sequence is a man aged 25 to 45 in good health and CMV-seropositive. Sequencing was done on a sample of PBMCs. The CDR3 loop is CASSAGQGSYNEQFF. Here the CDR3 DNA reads TGTGCCAGCAGCGCCGGACAGGGCTCCTACAATGAGCAGTTCTTC.